The sequence of this T cell receptor beta chain was determined in a study of cytomegalovirus exposure and HLA in healthy donors. Germline CDR1 LNHDA, CDR2 SQIVND (reference sequence). V lost 7 bases to trimming and J lost 4 bases; unmatched junction nucleotides: 6. The CDR3 extends over 13 amino acids. The PCR ran on 60 Vbeta and 13 Jbeta primers. Measured with immunoSEQ multiplex PCR; TCRdb has only the in-frame clones, and not every one. Among approximately 260,000 clones listed, 85% to 95% were seen once. The chain couples TRBV19 to TRBJ1-1; 7 nucleotides match TRBD1. Sequencing was carried out using PBMCs. This TCR came from a girl aged 2 to 9 in good health and CMV-seronegative. The CDR3 DNA is TGTGCCAGTACTAGACAGGGTAGCACTGAAGCTTTCTTT. Amino acid sequence: CASTRQGSTEAFF.